The present T cell receptor (beta chain) was sequenced within a study of T cells in localized non-small cell lung cancer. General study points: Turning up in adjacent lung were a median about 61 of the top 100 tumor clones. Highest T cell clonality was seen in uninvolved adjacent lung, surpassing that measured in tumor. Heterogeneity is still possible, as just one tumor region was sequenced.

This clone ranks as medium-sized. Its antigen is undetermined. Profiled with immunoSEQ multiplex PCR; TCRdb holds only in-frame clones, not every one. The data contain about 1,500 clones, 20% to 25% of them singletons. The ends were cut back, 3 bases at V and 6 bases at J, with 18 bases in the middle. Germline assignment: CDR1 SGHNT and CDR2 YENEEA. This CDR3 has 15 residues. The J gene is TRBJ2-7, the V gene TRBV11-3; D is perhaps TRBD1 or TRBD2 (5 bases each). The source of this sequence is an older male donor with stage I lung adenocarcinoma. The source material was lung tumor tissue, sampled before any cancer treatment. The CDR3 here is CASSLSLQGETEQYF. The CDR3 nucleotides read TGTGCCAGCAGCTTGTCCCTCCAAGGGGAGACCGAGCAGTACTTC.